The 22 T cell receptor beta chains presented below share a single source sample, sequenced in a study of cytomegalovirus exposure and HLA in healthy donors. Primers included in the PCR were 60 Vbeta and 13 Jbeta primers. Sequencing used immunoSEQ multiplex PCR; TCRdb keeps in-frame clones, though not all of them. Altogether around 120,000 clones are present, about three quarters being singletons, with the ten largest covering about 32%. Specimen: PBMCs. The receptors were gathered from a man aged 55-75 years in good health and CMV-seropositive.

In this sample, this clone turned up a few times. V gene TRBV5-5 combines with J gene TRBJ1-5; D perhaps matches TRBD1 (5 bases). Trimming pared 1 base from V and 7 bases from J, leaving 15 bases between. The CDR3 runs to 15 residues. Germline loops: CDR1 SGHKS, CDR2 YYEKEE (reference sequence). CDR3 in amino acids: CASSLRQSPGQPQHF. CDR3 in DNA: TGTGCCAGCAGCTTGAGACAGTCACCAGGGCAGCCCCAGCATTTT.

V usage is TRBV6-6 and J usage is TRBJ2-7, with TRBD1 matching over 8 bases. The CDR3 is 14 amino acids. Germline V lookup: CDR1 MNHNY, CDR2 SVGAGI (reference sequence). Germline trimming cut 5 bases from V and 7 bases from J; bases unmatched to any gene: 10. The CDR3: CASSDSTGVREQYF. Here the CDR3 DNA reads TGTGCCAGCAGTGATTCGACAGGGGTTAGAGAGCAGTACTTC.

This clone was counted a few times. V gene TRBV5-6 combines with J gene TRBJ2-7; a possible D gene is TRBD2 (5 bases). Deletions cut 4 bases from V and 7 bases from J, with 21 bases between. The CDR3 extends over 15 amino acids. Germline assignment: CDR1 SGHDT and CDR2 YYEEEE. This CDR3 reads CASSPSGFFLGEQYF. The CDR3 DNA reads as TGTGCCAGCAGCCCGAGCGGCTTCTTCCTAGGAGAGCAGTACTTC. Full variable domain (missing parts from reference TRBV5-6 and TRBJ2-7): DAGVTQSPTHLIKTRGQQVTLRCSPKSGHDTVSWYQQALGQGPQFIFQYYEEEERQRGNFPDRFSGHQFPNYSSELNVNALLLGDSALYLCASSPSGFFLGEQYFGPGTRLTVT.

This sequence joins TRBV19 and TRBJ2-1; 7 nucleotides agree with TRBD2. Germline loops: CDR1 LNHDA, CDR2 SQIVND (reference sequence). The CDR3 has 16 amino acids. V lost 1 base to trimming and J lost 6 bases; unmatched junction nucleotides: 9. CDR3 sequence reads: CASSIVGGASGNEQFF. Here the CDR3 DNA reads TGTGCCAGTAGTATAGTAGGAGGGGCTAGCGGCAATGAGCAGTTCTTC. The variable domain in full, completed from reference TRBV19 and TRBJ2-1, reads DGGITQSPKYLFRKEGQNVTLSCEQNLNHDAMYWYRQDPGQGLRLIYYSQIVNDFQKGDIAEGYSVSREKKESFPLTVTSAQKNPTAFYLCASSIVGGASGNEQFFGPGTRLTVL.

This chain uses TRBV5-1 with TRBJ2-7, with D perhaps TRBD1 (5 bases). CDR3 length: 14 amino acids. Germline CDR1 SGHRS, CDR2 YFSETQ. V was clipped by 0 bases and J by 5 bases, with 12 bases between them. In nucleotides, the CDR3 is TGCGCCAGCAGCTTGGTTCCAGGGAAGGACGAGCAGTACTTC. Its protein is CASSLVPGKDEQYF.

CDR3 sequence reads: CASSLGLSTEAFF. The CDR3 nucleotides read TGTGCCAGCAGCTTGGGACTATCCACTGAAGCTTTCTTT. The V and J genes are TRBV7-9 and TRBJ1-1; tentatively, D is TRBD1 (5 bases). V dropped 3 bases and J dropped 4 bases, with 9 bases sitting between them. The CDR3 loop spans 13 amino acids. In germline, CDR1 is SEHNR, CDR2 FQNEAQ (reference sequence).

The rearrangement links TRBV9 to TRBJ1-3; the D is unclear. V was shortened by 2 bases and J by 4 bases, with 10 bases between the two germline ends. Germline V lookup: CDR1 SGDLS, CDR2 YYNGEE. This CDR3 spans 14 amino acids. CDR3 sequence reads: CASSVDIAGNTIYF. The CDR3 region has the DNA TGTGCCAGCAGCGTCGACATCGCGGGAAACACCATATATTTT.

This clone came up a few times. Germline and junction disagree at one end, which may indicate a read error. CDR3: CAWSVRGVGQGF. Written as DNA, the CDR3 is TGTGCCTGGAGTGTACGGGGTGTGGGACAGGGCTTC. The rearrangement links TRBV30 to TRBJ2-7; 9 bases align to TRBD1. Germline-derived CDR1 and CDR2 are GTSNPN and SVGIG (reference sequence). The CDR3 length is 12 residues.

The V gene is TRBV11-2, the J gene TRBJ2-1; TRBD2 matches 8 bases. CDR1 SGHAT and CDR2 FQNNGV come from the germline V gene. Germline trimming cut 2 bases from V and 1 base from J; bases unmatched to any gene: 1. The CDR3 runs to 15 residues. CDR3: CASSLSGSSYNEQFF. The CDR3 DNA follows: TGTGCCAGCAGCTTAAGCGGGAGTTCCTACAATGAGCAGTTCTTC.

The chain carries TRBV28 and TRBJ2-7; unclear D gene. The CDR3 covers 13 residues. The V gene lost 5 bases and the J gene lost 4 bases, with 12 bases spanning the gap. Germline loops: CDR1 MDHEN, CDR2 SYDVKM. This CDR3 reads CASSPFRWYEQYF. The CDR3 nucleotides are TGTGCCAGCAGTCCCTTCCGGTGGTACGAGCAGTACTTC.

In its sample, this clone was seen a few times. CDR3 in amino acids: CASSPLTGVTDTQYF. CDR3 bases: TGTGCCAGCAGCCCACTCACGGGAGTCACAGATACGCAGTATTTT. The chain carries TRBV7-9 and TRBJ2-3; possibly TRBD2 for D (6 bases). The CDR3 is 15 residues long. Trimming removed 5 bases from V and 2 bases from J, with 14 bases in between. Germline V gene data show CDR1 as SEHNR and CDR2 as FQNEAQ (reference sequence).

Turning to this clone: The same CDR3 is also encoded by other DNA sequences in this sample. The rearrangement links TRBV15 to TRBJ1-5, with a tentative D call TRBD1 (5 bases). Germline V gene sequence: CDR1 LNHNV, CDR2 YYDKDF (reference sequence). The V gene lost 7 bases and the J gene lost 4 bases, with 23 bases spanning the gap. This CDR3 is built from 17 residues. CDR3 coding DNA: TGTGCCACCAAGCGGGGGGAACGGATAGGAACAAATCAGCCCCAGCATTTT. Translation gives CATKRGERIGTNQPQHF.

This clone was detected a few times. This rearrangement joins TRBV15 to TRBJ1-5, with a tentative D call TRBD1 (5 bases). This CDR3 region has 15 residues. Germline V gene lookup returns CDR1 LNHNV and CDR2 YYDKDF (reference sequence). Trimming removed 0 bases at V and 10 bases at J, with 16 bases between. CDR3 nucleotide sequence: TGTGCCACCAGCAGAGATCACGGGGGGGGGAGACCCCAGCATTTT. Its protein product is CATSRDHGGGRPQHF.

The rearrangement links TRBV5-1 to TRBJ2-1; D ambiguous. Trimming cost V 4 bases and J 8 bases, with 10 bases left between them. The CDR3 covers 12 residues. The germline V gene has CDR1 SGHRS and CDR2 YFSETQ. CDR3 DNA: TGCGCCAGCAGCCCACCTGGAGATGAGCAGTTCTTC. It encodes CASSPPGDEQFF.

V is TRBV18 and J is TRBJ2-1; 8 positions match TRBD2. Germline trimming cut 3 bases from V and 0 bases from J; bases unmatched to any gene: 4. The CDR3 runs 16 residues. Germline CDR1 reads KGHSH; CDR2 reads LQKENI. The CDR3 DNA reads as TGTGCCAGCTCACCTCGACTAGCGCCCTCCTACAATGAGCAGTTCTTC. Its translation is CASSPRLAPSYNEQFF.

In its sample, this clone was seen a few times. The chain carries TRBV5-1 and TRBJ2-1; no firm D call. CDR3 length: 15 residues. V lost 0 bases and J lost 8, with 15 bases in between. From germline, CDR1 is SGHRS and CDR2 YFSETQ. The CDR3 region is CASSLGRRGNDEQFF. Here the CDR3 DNA reads TGCGCCAGCAGCTTGGGACGGCGCGGCAATGATGAGCAGTTCTTC.

The chain uses TRBV7-2 and TRBJ2-5; 8 nucleotides align to TRBD2. The J call is doubtful: the DNA matches TRBJ2-7 better. The CDR3 runs to 15 residues. Germline V gene sequence: CDR1 SGHTA, CDR2 FQGNSA. The CDR3 loop reads CASSARSGVSYEQYF. CDR3 bases: TGTGCCAGCAGCGCGCGTAGCGGGGTTTCCTACGAGCAGTACTTC.

The V and J genes are TRBV19 and TRBJ1-5; no definite D call. This CDR3 contains 14 residues. CDR1 and CDR2 from the germline V gene are LNHDA and SQIVND (reference sequence). Between the trimmed V and J ends, which lost 7 bases and 4 bases, there was a span of 14 bases. The DNA for the CDR3 is TGTGCCAGTAAAGACACCTCTCTTAATCAGCCCCAGCATTTT. Protein: CASKDTSLNQPQHF.

The chain has TRBV5-5 and TRBJ1-5; D gene unclear. Germline lookup yields CDR1 SGHKS and CDR2 YYEKEE (reference sequence). Trimming removed 2 bases from V and 1 base from J, with 4 bases in between. The CDR3 runs to 13 residues. CDR3 bases: TGTGCCAGCAGCTTTCGGAGCAATCAGCCCCAGCATTTT. It is translated as CASSFRSNQPQHF.

The rearrangement joins TRBV28 to TRBJ2-7; TRBD1 might be the D (6 bases). The CDR3 contains 15 residues. Germline V CDR1 and CDR2: MDHEN, SYDVKM. V was clipped by 6 bases and J by 3 bases, with 18 bases between them. The CDR3 here is CASRPRQVPRYEQYF. The CDR3 nucleotides read TGTGCCAGCAGACCGAGACAGGTCCCCCGCTACGAGCAGTACTTC. The whole variable domain, remainder taken from reference TRBV28 and TRBJ2-7, is DVKVTQSSRYLVKRTGEKVFLECVQDMDHENMFWYRQDPGLGLRLIYFSYDVKMKEKGDIPEGYSVSREKKERFSLILESASTNQTSMYLCASRPRQVPRYEQYFGPGTRLTVT.

The chain joins TRBV2 to TRBJ1-5; 8 bases map to TRBD1. This CDR3 spans 15 amino acids. V lost 1 base to trimming and J lost 7 bases; unmatched junction nucleotides: 6. The germline CDR1 and CDR2 sequences are SNHLY and FYNNEI. Written as DNA, the CDR3 is TGTGCCAGCAGTGAAGGGGCAGGGGGCGGGCAGCCCCAGCATTTT. This gives the protein CASSEGAGGGQPQHF.

V gene TRBV11-2 combines with J gene TRBJ2-7; D may be TRBD1 (6 bases). Trimming pared 5 bases from V and 0 bases from J, leaving 8 bases between. Germline V gene lookup returns CDR1 SGHAT and CDR2 FQNNGV. This CDR3 has 13 amino acids. For the CDR3, the DNA is TGTGCCAGCAGCAAGGGGGTCTCCTACGAGCAGTACTTC. Translation gives CASSKGVSYEQYF.